Sequencing of this T cell receptor (beta chain) was carried out in a study of T cells in Graves' hyperthyroidism and ophthalmopathy (dated by TCRdb to between 2018 and 2021). About the investigation overall: Peripheral blood samples were taken at the time of initial diagnosis, prior to any treatment. Whether ophthalmopathy could be predicted prospectively was tested in an independent validation cohort made up of under 20 hyperthyroidism patients plus 17 patients who later progressed to ophthalmopathy. After sampling, hyperthyroidism patients received methimazole starting at 30 mg daily, and ophthalmopathy patients received high-dose intravenous methylprednisolone. The roughly 100 discovery patients were divided at random into training and test sets in a 7:3 ratio. According to the paper, TCR Vbeta CDR3 sequencing was carried out on some 140 peripheral blood samples, which came from under 50 ophthalmopathy, 75 or so hyperthyroidism and about 17 progressor patients. A discovery cohort of roughly 96 patients, roughly 43 with Graves' ophthalmopathy and about 58 with stable Graves' hyperthyroidism, was used to find distinguishing TCR V-J signatures. In about 6 Graves' hyperthyroidism patients, the study also compared T-cell repertoires from thyroid tissue with T-cell repertoires from blood.

Ophthalmopathy patients had moderately to severely active disease, with a Clinical Activity Score of 3 or more, a NOSPECS grade of 4 or more, and a disease duration of less than 3 months. Any patient with an uncontrolled infection, another autoimmune disease, pregnancy or lactation was excluded. Diagnoses were based on clinical symptoms, serum thyroxine and TRAb, thyroid ultrasound and orbital computed tomography. Ficoll-Paque density gradient centrifugation was used to isolate PBMCs from about 10 ml of fresh peripheral blood. Total RNA was extracted with Trizol reagent, and quality was checked on an Agilent 2100 Bioanalyzer. The paper as a whole reports these results and caveats: Sample size was not statistically predetermined, and investigators were not blinded to group allocation. In cross-validation, a model built on a 13 V-J signature told ophthalmopathy apart from stable hyperthyroidism with under 90% sensitivity and around 84% specificity, and in testing the same model reached 80%/75%. In validation, the model predicted progression to ophthalmopathy a median of roughly 6.1 months before onset, with about 71% sensitivity and about 72% specificity. Most expanded thyroid clonotypes (frequency above 0.001) were also detected in blood, suggesting blood repertoires may reflect thyroid immune responses.

Amplification of TCR beta CDR3 regions was carried out from RNA transcripts. For the first round of RT-PCR on the TCR CDR3, the HTBI primer set was used together with the Qiagen OneStep RT-PCR kit. Libraries were constructed in a second round of multiplex PCR, after which size selection and purification were carried out. Paired-end sequencing of the libraries was performed with 100 bp reads on an Illumina HiSeq2000. The authors' analysis ran thus. SOAPnuke was used to process the raw data, with reads discarded if the reads contained adapters or uncalled bases, had a mean Phred below 15, or lacked an exact constant-primer or identifier match. COPE v1.2.5 was used to merge high-quality paired reads, and clonotypes were defined as unique nucleotide sequences. MiTCR v1.1 was used to align clonotypes to the IMGT TRBV, TRBD and TRBJ reference segments. Analysis was restricted to V-J combinations with a frequency above 0.0001, which covered 99% to 99.2% of repertoires. The TCS score was defined as the ratio of F50 (clonal expansion) to E x V (chaos), calculated using BLOSUM62-based TCRdist between CDR3 peptides within each V-J. Welch's t-statistics and random forest reduced 500 to 550 V-J features to 13, which were used in a naive Bayes classifier (R e1071). TCRdb reprocessing: public reads trimmed at Q25 with fastp, clones called with MiXCR, in-frame beta chains kept. Under each unique CDR3 protein, matching rows form one entry showing the most common genes and DNA. These V and J calls are TCRdb output, not the study's own analysis. This sample comprises approximately 620,000 distinct CDR3 sequences, approximately 15% of them detected only once. The ten largest clones represent around 3.5% of the sample.

The V and J ends are trimmed by 6 bases and 2 bases, leaving 17 bases between them. Via the germline V gene, CDR1 is MNHNS and CDR2 SASEGT. The CDR3 goes from the cysteine to the phenylalanine over 15 residues. CDR3 DNA is the only sequence kept; it has 45 bases, read in frame from the first base. This clonotype has ten or more counts. Its cognate antigen has yet to be identified. The sample holds no much larger clone one base away, and base qualities are not on file. The specimen sequenced was blood. This TCR was recovered from a middle-aged woman with Graves' ophthalmopathy. The rearrangement joined TRBV6-1 to TRBJ2-7; the D gene is perhaps TRBD1 or TRBD2, each of them matching over 5 bases. The DNA reads TGTGCCAGCAGAGACGGTCGAGGGGCTACCTACGAGCAGTACTTC. The encoded protein is CASRDGRGATYEQYF.